These 30 T cell receptor beta chains came from one sample sequenced in a study of T cells in narcolepsy. Sequencing used immunoSEQ multiplex PCR; TCRdb keeps in-frame clones, though not all of them. There are 30,000 to 45,000 clones in the sample; around 82% occur only once, and 1.5% to 2% lies in the top ten. Specimen: CD45RA- memory CD4+ T cells from PBMCs. All receptors derive from a human donor with narcolepsy.

The DNA for the CDR3 is TGTGCCAGCAGCCGACCAGGTCCCCTACAGGGGGCTGGGGCCAACGTCCTGACTTTC. Translated: CASSRPGPLQGAGANVLTF. The rearrangement links TRBV4-2 to TRBJ2-6; 8 bases are a match to TRBD1. The V gene's germline CDR1 is LGHNA and CDR2 YNFKEQ. Trimming took 4 bases from V and 2 from J; bases not matched to a gene: 13. The CDR3 loop spans 19 amino acids.

This chain connects TRBV5-1 to TRBJ2-5, with unresolved D. V was pared by 2 bases and J by 4 bases, with 15 bases between. Per germline, CDR1 SGHRS and CDR2 YFSETQ. This CDR3 spans 15 amino acids. CDR3 in amino acids: CASSFTSDPGETQYF. The CDR3 DNA sequence: TGCGCCAGCAGCTTTACCTCGGACCCCGGAGAGACCCAGTACTTC.

The table lists this clone with a count of one. J is TRBJ1-5 and V is TRBV7-9; D not certain. The CDR3 runs to 14 residues. CDR1 SEHNR and CDR2 FQNEAQ come from the germline V gene (reference sequence). V shed 0 bases and J shed 5 bases, with 8 bases lying between them. Here the CDR3 reads CASSLAGSYQPQHF. CDR3 nucleotides: TGTGCCAGCAGCTTAGCAGGCAGTTATCAGCCCCAGCATTTT.

The rearrangement uses TRBV5-4 and TRBJ2-1; 7 bases are shared with TRBD2. V lost 2 bases, J lost 0 bases, and 2 bases stayed unmatched. This CDR3 is 15 amino acids long. Germline assignment: CDR1 SGHNT and CDR2 YYREEE (reference sequence). As DNA, the CDR3 is TGTGCCAGCAGCTTCGGGGGGAACTCCTACAATGAGCAGTTCTTC. This translates into CASSFGGNSYNEQFF.

This chain joins TRBV5-5 and TRBJ2-7, with D unclear. In germline, CDR1 is SGHKS, CDR2 YYEKEE (reference sequence). CDR3 length equals 13 residues. V dropped 0 bases and J dropped 4 bases, with 8 bases sitting between them. CDR3 in amino acids: CASSLGDRYEQYF. The CDR3, as DNA: TGTGCCAGCAGCTTGGGGGATAGGTACGAGCAGTACTTC.

V and J are TRBV15 and TRBJ1-1, with 8 bases that match TRBD1. The V and J ends lost 0 bases and 6 bases, in that order; junction bases with no gene match: 6. CDR3 length: 15 amino acids. In germline, CDR1 is LNHNV, CDR2 YYDKDF (reference sequence). CDR3 nucleotide sequence: TGTGCCACCAGCAGAGATGTCCAGGGGGCCTCTGAAGCTTTCTTT. This translates into CATSRDVQGASEAFF.

DNA of the CDR3: TGTGCCAGCAGCTTAGAAGGCGGTGAGCAGTACTTC. It yields the protein CASSLEGGEQYF. This chain uses TRBV11-2 with TRBJ2-7; unclear D gene. V dropped 0 bases and J dropped 7 bases, with 7 bases sitting between them. CDR1 and CDR2 (germline): SGHAT, FQNNGV. This CDR3 comprises 12 residues.

This chain links TRBV18 with TRBJ1-4; possible D gene TRBD1, 5 bases. CDR3 length equals 15 residues. V was trimmed by 1 base and J by 7 bases, leaving 13 bases between them. Germline V gives CDR1 KGHSH, CDR2 LQKENI. CDR3 DNA: TGTGCCAGCTCACCACGGGGGGACGTTGCTGAAAAACTGTTTTTT. As protein: CASSPRGDVAEKLFF.

This chain links TRBV28 with TRBJ1-2; perhaps TRBD1 as D (6 bases). Trimming stripped 2 bases from V and 4 bases from J, with 11 bases between. This CDR3 contains 14 residues. Germline values: CDR1 MDHEN, CDR2 SYDVKM. The CDR3 nucleotides read TGTGCCAGCAGTTTAACGGCAGGGGCCTATGGCTACACCTTC. This codes for CASSLTAGAYGYTF.

This chain links TRBV19 with TRBJ1-3, with 9 bases lining up with TRBD1. V was clipped by 6 bases and J by 4 bases; unmatched bases: 4. Germline-derived CDR1 and CDR2 are LNHDA and SQIVND (reference sequence). CDR3 length: 14 residues. The CDR3 sequence: CASRGQGGGNTIYF. CDR3 sequence (DNA): TGTGCCAGTAGGGGACAGGGCGGAGGAAACACCATATATTTT. The entire variable domain, with the rest obtained from reference TRBV19 and TRBJ1-3, is as follows: DGGITQSPKYLFRKEGQNVTLSCEQNLNHDAMYWYRQDPGQGLRLIYYSQIVNDFQKGDIAEGYSVSREKKESFPLTVTSAQKNPTAFYLCASRGQGGGNTIYFGEGSWLTVV.

The rearrangement links TRBV7-2 to TRBJ2-5; 8 nucleotides align to TRBD2. The CDR3 covers 15 residues. Germline V gene lookup returns CDR1 SGHTA and CDR2 FQGNSA. Germline trimming cut 4 bases from V and 4 bases from J; bases unmatched to any gene: 8. CDR3 coding DNA: TGTGCCAGCAGCTACCGGGGGGGCGGTCGAGAGACCCAGTACTTC. It codes for CASSYRGGGRETQYF.

The sample holds one count of this clone. The chain carries TRBV19 and TRBJ2-5, with 10 bases matching TRBD1. This CDR3 is 14 amino acids long. The V gene end was trimmed by 6 bases and the J gene end by 4 bases; junction bases not matched to a gene: 5. CDR1 is LNHDA and CDR2 is SQIVND in the germline V gene (reference sequence). CDR3: CASRPGTGVETQYF. In nucleotides, the CDR3 is TGTGCCAGTAGACCCGGGACAGGGGTAGAGACCCAGTACTTC.

This chain links TRBV10-3 with TRBJ1-1; 9 bases are a match to TRBD1. The CDR3 runs 14 residues. The ends lost 7 bases at V and 4 bases at J; junction bases unmatched: 7. In germline, CDR1 is ENHRY, CDR2 SYGVKD. The CDR3 DNA sequence: TGTGCCATCATGGGGGACAGGGTTAGCACTGAAGCTTTCTTT. Protein product: CAIMGDRVSTEAFF.

The chain joins TRBV9 to TRBJ2-4; 7 bases map to TRBD2. The CDR3 consists of 15 residues. The germline gives CDR1 SGDLS, CDR2 YYNGEE. The V segment lost 4 bases and the J segment 9 bases; nucleotides outside the gene matches: 13. The CDR3 DNA reads TGTGCCAGCAGCCCTCGTAGTGGGGGGGTAGGCATTCAGTACTTC. Its translation: CASSPRSGGVGIQYF. Complete variable domain (other parts from reference TRBV9 and TRBJ2-4): DSGVTQTPKHLITATGQRVTLRCSPRSGDLSVYWYQQSLDQGLQFLIQYYNGEERAKGNILERFSAQQFPDLHSELNLSSLELGDSALYFCASSPRSGGVGIQYFGAGTRLSVL.

This clone was observed a handful of times. The chain joins TRBV9 to TRBJ2-7; no firm D call. Trimming left V 2 bases short and J 2 bases short, with 8 bases between. Germline-derived CDR1 and CDR2 are SGDLS and YYNGEE. The CDR3 covers 13 residues. The CDR3: CASSVDMTYEQYF. The CDR3 coding sequence is TGTGCCAGCAGCGTTGACATGACCTACGAGCAGTACTTC. Based on the CDR3 plus reference TRBV9 and TRBJ2-7, the full variable domain is DSGVTQTPKHLITATGQRVTLRCSPRSGDLSVYWYQQSLDQGLQFLIQYYNGEERAKGNILERFSAQQFPDLHSELNLSSLELGDSALYFCASSVDMTYEQYFGPGTRLTVT.

The chain links TRBV7-2 to TRBJ2-1; no firm D call. The V gene lost 1 base and the J gene lost 4 bases, with 8 bases spanning the gap. There are 14 residues in the CDR3. Germline-derived CDR1 and CDR2 are SGHTA and FQGNSA. CDR3 protein: CASSLEQLYNEQFF. As DNA, the CDR3 is TGTGCCAGCAGCTTAGAACAGTTATACAATGAGCAGTTCTTC. The full variable domain, completed using reference TRBV7-2 and TRBJ2-1, is GAGVSQSPSNKVTEKGKDVELRCDPISGHTALYWYRQSLGQGLEFLIYFQGNSAPDKSGLPSDRFSAERTGGSVSTLTIQRTQQEDSAVYLCASSLEQLYNEQFFGPGTRLTVL.

This rearrangement joins TRBV6-6 to TRBJ2-1, with 10 bases fitting TRBD2. In germline, CDR1 is MNHNY, CDR2 SVGAGI (reference sequence). The CDR3 has 15 amino acids. V shed 2 bases, J shed 10 bases, and the junction held 8 bases outside the gene matches. The CDR3 bases are TGTGCCAGCAGTTACCCCAGCGGGGGGGCCAGGGAGCAGTTCTTC. Residues: CASSYPSGGAREQFF.

CDR3 DNA sequence: TGTGCCAGCGGGGGACTAGCGGGCTCCTACAATGAGCAGTTCTTC. It translates to CASGGLAGSYNEQFF. V and J are TRBV11-3 and TRBJ2-1, with TRBD2 identical over 12 bases. Unmatched junction bases numbered 2, after V lost 8 bases and J lost 0 bases. This CDR3 is built from 15 residues. Germline V gene sequence: CDR1 SGHNT, CDR2 YENEEA. Full variable domain (outside the CDR3, taken from reference TRBV11-3 and TRBJ2-1): EAGVVQSPRYKIIEKKQPVAFWCNPISGHNTLYWYLQNLGQGPELLIRYENEEAVDDSQLPKDRFSAERLKGVDSTLKIQPAELGDSAVYLCASGGLAGSYNEQFFGPGTRLTVL.

This rearrangement joins TRBV7-2 to TRBJ1-3; D possibly corresponds to TRBD1 (6 bases). This CDR3 has 16 amino acids. The V gene lost 1 base and the J gene lost 2 bases, with 12 bases spanning the gap. The germline gives CDR1 SGHTA, CDR2 FQGNSA. The CDR3 nucleotides read TGTGCCAGCAGCTTAGTCGAGGGGGGTGCTGGAAACACCATATATTTT. It translates to CASSLVEGGAGNTIYF.

The chain carries TRBV28 and TRBJ2-3; no reliable D call. V was trimmed by 2 bases and J by 0 bases, leaving 9 bases between them. CDR3 size: 15 residues. Germline assignment: CDR1 MDHEN and CDR2 SYDVKM. CDR3 DNA: TGTGCCAGCAGTTTAGTTGGCCTTAGCACAGATACGCAGTATTTT. Its translation is CASSLVGLSTDTQYF.

This rearrangement joins TRBV28 to TRBJ1-6; 8 positions match TRBD1. This CDR3 is 17 amino acids long. The germline V gene encodes CDR1 MDHEN and CDR2 SYDVKM. V dropped 3 bases and J dropped 7; count of bases not matched to a gene: 11. CDR3: CASSFKGQVILNSPLHF. The CDR3 nucleotides are TGTGCCAGCAGTTTTAAGGGACAGGTCATACTAAATTCACCCCTCCACTTT. The complete variable domain, with remaining parts taken from reference TRBV28 and TRBJ1-6, reads DVKVTQSSRYLVKRTGEKVFLECVQDMDHENMFWYRQDPGLGLRLIYFSYDVKMKEKGDIPEGYSVSREKKERFSLILESASTNQTSMYLCASSFKGQVILNSPLHFGNGTRLTVT.

This chain joins TRBV5-1 and TRBJ1-1; maybe TRBD1 (6 bases). The germline CDR1 and CDR2 sequences are SGHRS and YFSETQ. Trimming shortened V by 3 bases and J by 5 bases, and 11 bases separated the two germline ends. The CDR3 has 13 amino acids. The CDR3 sequence is CASSSTGWTEAFF. The DNA for the CDR3 is TGCGCCAGCAGCTCTACAGGGTGGACTGAAGCTTTCTTT.

This clone was counted once. The genes are TRBV15 and TRBJ2-7; 8 nucleotides agree with TRBD1. Losses at the gene ends were 0 bases for V and 4 bases for J; bases not matched to a gene: 8. The length of the CDR3 is 16 residues. Germline CDR1 reads LNHNV; CDR2 reads YYDKDF (reference sequence). The CDR3 spells CATSRDRSGQAYEQYF. The DNA for the CDR3 is TGTGCCACCAGCAGAGATCGTTCGGGACAGGCGTACGAGCAGTACTTC.

CDR3 nucleotides: TGTGCCAGCAGCTTCGGAGAGGGCAATCAGCCCCAGCATTTT. Encoded protein: CASSFGEGNQPQHF. The chain uses TRBV7-9 and TRBJ1-5, with no clear D. The germline gives CDR1 SEHNR, CDR2 FQNEAQ (reference sequence). This CDR3 has 14 residues. The germline V and J ends were trimmed by 3 bases and 2 bases, with 8 bases remaining between them.

This clone was observed a handful of times. The genes are TRBV10-3 and TRBJ1-2; the D gene is possibly TRBD1 (6 bases). Trimming stripped 2 bases from V and 7 bases from J, with 14 bases between. In germline, CDR1 is ENHRY, CDR2 SYGVKD. The CDR3 totals 14 residues. In DNA, the CDR3 is TGTGCCATCAGTGAGGGTAGACAGGCCCCTGGCTACACCTTC. Translated: CAISEGRQAPGYTF.

CDR3: CASRGGRSGFSGNTIYF. The CDR3 nucleotides are TGTGCCAGCCGTGGGGGCCGCTCTGGATTCTCTGGAAACACCATATATTTT. The rearrangement joins TRBV6-1 to TRBJ1-3, with D possibly being TRBD1 (6 bases). V lost 8 bases and J 0 bases, leaving 20 bases between the germline ends. The CDR3 sequence is 17 residues long. Germline V lookup: CDR1 MNHNS, CDR2 SASEGT.

The chain employs TRBV29-1 and TRBJ2-5; D possibly matches TRBD1 or TRBD2 (5 bases each). CDR1 is SQVTM, CDR2 ANQGSEA, per germline. V was shortened by 5 bases and J by 5 bases, with 15 bases between the two germline ends. The CDR3 covers 13 residues. This CDR3 is CSVILGGGETQYF. The CDR3 DNA reads as TGCAGCGTTATTTTGGGTGGGGGTGAGACCCAGTACTTC.

The V call is TRBV4-2, the J call TRBJ2-7; no clear D. Deletions cut 0 bases from V and 7 bases from J, with 10 bases between. The CDR3 consists of 13 residues. In germline, CDR1 is LGHNA, CDR2 YNFKEQ. This CDR3 reads CASSQDLGSEQYF. Written as DNA, the CDR3 is TGTGCCAGCAGCCAAGATCTGGGGTCAGAGCAGTACTTC.

The V and J genes are TRBV29-1 and TRBJ1-1; D is uncertain. Per germline, CDR1 SQVTM and CDR2 ANQGSEA. V was trimmed by 4 bases and J by 6 bases, leaving 12 bases between them. This CDR3 has 12 amino acids. As DNA, the CDR3 is TGCAGCGTTGGATCGGCTGGCCCTGAAGCTTTCTTT. Translated: CSVGSAGPEAFF.

A single count supports this clone. This chain links TRBV23-1 with TRBJ1-2; the D gene is possibly TRBD1 (5 bases). TRBV23-1 is filed as an ORF, its function uncertain. The CDR3 has 13 amino acids. V dropped 7 bases and J dropped 6 bases, with 15 bases sitting between them. Written as DNA, the CDR3 is TGCGCCAGCACTAACCCCCCAGGGCATGGCTACACCTTC. This codes for CASTNPPGHGYTF.